These 12 T cell receptor beta chains share one sample of origin, sequenced in a study of Graves' ophthalmopathy and Graves' hyperthyroidism. RNA transcripts yielded amplified TCR beta CDR3 regions. The workflow started with a first-round RT-PCR run with HTBI primers and then moved on to a second-round multiplex PCR. Each CDR3 protein is one row after TCRdb ran MiXCR on the multiplex PCR reads. The sample has a few hundred thousand distinct CDR3 sequences, approximately 17% seen once. Sequencing was performed on peripheral blood. The receptors shown here come from an adult woman with stable Graves' hyperthyroidism.

The table lists this clonotype with many counts. V is TRBV9 and J is TRBJ1-2; D not certain. CDR3 size: 13 residues. The V end was cut by 0 bases, the J end by 5 bases, with 8 bases between. Germline V CDR1 and CDR2: SGDLS, YYNGEE. The CDR3 is CASSVDRGYGYTF. The CDR3 DNA is TGTGCCAGCAGCGTAGATCGAGGGTATGGCTACACCTTC.

This clonotype was seen at least ten times. V usage is TRBV7-3 and J usage is TRBJ2-5; 8 bases are a match to TRBD1. Germline CDR1 and CDR2: SGHTA and FQGTGA. The junction had 7 bases not matched to a gene; V was cut back by 3 bases and J by 4 bases. The CDR3 runs to 15 residues. CDR3 protein: CASSFGTGRGETQYF. The CDR3 coding sequence is TGTGCCAGCAGCTTTGGGACAGGCCGAGGAGAGACCCAGTACTTC.

The rearrangement links TRBV11-2 to TRBJ2-7; 7 bases map to TRBD1. V shed 1 base and J 2 bases; nucleotides not matched to a gene: 5. CDR3 length equals 15 residues. Germline CDR1 SGHAT, CDR2 FQNNGV. The CDR3 loop reads CASSLGHRGTYEQYF. The CDR3, as DNA: TGTGCCAGCAGCTTAGGTCACAGGGGCACCTACGAGCAGTACTTC.

In this sample, this clonotype turned up many times. V gene TRBV2 combines with J gene TRBJ2-5; perhaps TRBD1 as D (6 bases). This CDR3 comprises 12 residues. With 6 bases removed from V and 7 bases from J, the gap between germline ends came to 12 bases. Germline assignment: CDR1 SNHLY and CDR2 FYNNEI. CDR3 coding DNA: TGTGCCAGCAGCGGGACACTAGGGACCCAGTACTTC. It specifies CASSGTLGTQYF.

This clonotype came up many times. V gene TRBV20-1 combines with J gene TRBJ2-5; 10 nucleotides align to TRBD2. Looked up from germline, CDR1 is DFQATT and CDR2 is SNEGSKA (reference sequence). This CDR3 spans 13 amino acids. V shed 6 bases and J 1 base; nucleotides not matched to a gene: 2. The CDR3 DNA sequence: TGCAGTGCGGGGACTAGCGTCCAAGAGACCCAGTACTTC. This translates into CSAGTSVQETQYF.

This clonotype was counted only a few times. This may be a read error, as it is one base from a much larger clone. The chain couples TRBV28 to TRBJ2-5; perhaps TRBD2 as D (5 bases). CDR1 is MDHEN, CDR2 SYDVKM, per germline. The length of the CDR3 is 18 residues. This CDR3 is CAGSTRVISGDGFETQYF. CDR3 sequence (DNA): TGTGCCGGCAGTACAAGAGTTATAAGCGGAGATGGGTTCGAGACCCAGTACTTC. Together with reference TRBV28 and TRBJ2-5, the CDR3 gives the full variable domain: DVKVTQSSRYLVKRTGEKVFLECVQDMDHENMFWYRQDPGLGLRLIYFSYDVKMKEKGDIPEGYSVSREKKERFSLILESASTNQTSMYLCAGSTRVISGDGFETQYFGPGTRLLVL.

This clonotype showed up many times. The V and J genes are TRBV28 and TRBJ2-7; 8 bases fit TRBD2. The CDR3 contains 14 residues. Germline V gives CDR1 MDHEN, CDR2 SYDVKM. V dropped 8 bases and J dropped 1; count of bases not matched to a gene: 7. Here the CDR3 DNA reads TGTGCCAGCCGGCCTGCGGGAGGATCCTACGAGCAGTACTTC. This sequence encodes CASRPAGGSYEQYF.

This clonotype was found a few times. The chain combines TRBV6-1 with TRBJ1-1, with D perhaps matching TRBD1 (6 bases). The V gene's germline CDR1 is MNHNS and CDR2 SASEGT. V lost 6 bases to trimming and J lost 10 bases, with 18 bases between them. The CDR3 spans 13 residues. DNA of the CDR3: TGTGCCAGCAGCAAAAGGGGGGCCACCGGAGCTTTCTTT. It encodes CASSKRGATGAFF.

This clonotype was picked up a small number of times. The chain couples TRBV30 to TRBJ2-6, with D perhaps TRBD2 (5 bases). The V gene lost 3 bases and the J gene lost 2 bases, with 14 bases spanning the gap. In germline, CDR1 is GTSNPN, CDR2 SVGIG (reference sequence). This CDR3 contains 16 residues. The CDR3 region is CAWSVGAPTGANVLTF. CDR3 in DNA: TGTGCCTGGAGCGTGGGAGCGCCGACTGGGGCCAACGTCCTGACTTTC.

This clonotype showed up many times. The chain joins TRBV7-2 to TRBJ2-3; D not certain. This CDR3 has 11 residues. The germline V and J ends were trimmed by 2 bases and 5 bases, with 2 bases remaining between them. The germline gives CDR1 SGHTA, CDR2 FQGNSA. The CDR3 DNA is TGTGCCAGCAGCTTAAGAGATACGCAGTATTTT. Protein product: CASSLRDTQYF.

The chain recombines TRBV6-1 with TRBJ1-1; D remains ambiguous. The germline gives CDR1 MNHNS, CDR2 SASEGT. V lost 8 bases and J 2 bases, leaving 15 bases between the germline ends. CDR3 length: 14 amino acids. The CDR3 nucleotides read TGTGCCAGCCCCACGGGCAGCGGAAACACTGAAGCTTTCTTT. This encodes CASPTGSGNTEAFF.

This clonotype was detected ten times or more. This chain links TRBV19 with TRBJ1-2, with 11 bases fitting TRBD1. With 7 bases clipped from V and 3 bases from J, the junction kept 1 base outside the gene matches. Per germline, CDR1 LNHDA and CDR2 SQIVND (reference sequence). The CDR3 covers 13 residues. In DNA form, the CDR3 reads TGTGCCAGTAAGGGACAGGGGGACTATGGCTACACCTTC. Amino acids: CASKGQGDYGYTF.